This T cell receptor (beta chain) was observed in a study of T-cell reconstitution after alpha-beta-depleted transplantation in children. CDR3 length: 16 residues. V was pared by 0 bases and J by 4 bases, with 14 bases between. CDR1 and CDR2 from the germline V gene are LNHNV and YYDKDF (reference sequence). Preparing the TCRbeta library involved the use of unique molecular identifiers. TCRdb processed the PCR reads anew with MiXCR; each CDR3 protein has one entry. The sample lists about a million distinct CDR3 sequences, roughly 31% occurring once. This clonotype has more than one count but fewer than ten.

The starting material was PBMCs, mostly from graft donor cells, obtained 360 days after TCRalphabeta/CD19-depleted stem cell transplant. The rearrangement uses TRBV15 and TRBJ2-3; D tentatively fits TRBD1 or TRBD2 (5 bases each). The TCR comes from a boy under two years old who had a stem cell transplant for SCID, so the T cells may come from the graft donor. CDR3 loop: CATSRDRDRRPDTQYF. The DNA for the CDR3 is TGTGCCACCAGCAGAGACCGGGACCGGCGGCCAGATACGCAGTATTTT. The whole variable domain, remainder taken from reference TRBV15 and TRBJ2-3, is DAMVIQNPRYQVTQFGKPVTLSCSQTLNHNVMYWYQQKSSQAPKLLFHYYDKDFNNEADTPDNFQSRRPNTSFCFLDIRSPGLGDTAMYLCATSRDRDRRPDTQYFGPGTRLTVL.